This TCR beta chain was recorded in a study of T cells in Graves' hyperthyroidism and ophthalmopathy. Study observations and caveats: In simple terms, a model built on 13 V-J features told ophthalmopathy apart from stable hyperthyroidism.

This clonotype showed up many times. Its antigen is unknown. Germline CDR1 reads MNHEY; CDR2 reads SVGEGT. V was clipped by 4 bases and J by 0 bases, with 10 bases between them. The CDR3 sequence is 14 residues long. RNA transcripts were the template for amplifying TCR beta CDR3 regions. Initially, a first-round RT-PCR of the TCR CDR3 employed the HTBI primer set. Via MiXCR, TCRdb re-called the multiplex PCR reads, giving one row per CDR3 protein. The data contain fewer than 650,000 distinct CDR3 sequences, roughly 15% of them singletons. A NOSPECS grade of at least 4, a Clinical Activity Score of at least 3 and duration under 3 months were recorded in ophthalmopathy patients.

This TCR was sampled from a woman aged 40 to 50 with Graves' ophthalmopathy. This rearrangement joins TRBV6-2 or TRBV6-3 to TRBJ2-7; no reliable D call. The sequenced material came from blood. The CDR3 DNA follows: TGTGCCAGCAGTTCCGGCTCATACTCCTACGAGCAGTACTTC. It codes for CASSSGSYSYEQYF.